A single T cell receptor (beta chain) is shown here with its context. This clonotype was detected once. Its antigen has not been determined. No per-base quality is available; no much larger clone lies one base away. A single read counts as weak evidence. Library creation used PCR. Reads for this sample came from an Illumina HiSeq 2000. TCRdb itself trimmed the public reads at Q25 with fastp, ran MiXCR and retained productive beta chains. CDR3 protein sequences are deduplicated, and each keeps its most common genes and DNA. The sample has 20,000 or so distinct CDR3 sequences on record, about two fifths of them singletons. The ten largest clones represent roughly a tenth of the sample. The data derive from a study of tumor-infiltrating lymphocytes in oesophageal squamous cell carcinoma (dated by TCRdb to between 2015 and 2016). This receptor was identified in a male donor with esophageal squamous cell carcinoma. The sample was normal esophageal tissue next to the tumor.

In nucleotide form, the sequence is TGTGCCAGCAGCCTAATTGGACAGGGGGGAGTCAGGTTCTTC. The resulting protein is CASSLIGQGGVRFF. The receptor chain draws on TRBV11-1 and TRBJ2-1; 10 nucleotides in the junction match TRBD1. Per the germline V gene (reference sequence), SGHAT is the CDR1 and FQDESV is the CDR2. The CDR3 numbers 14 residues from cysteine through phenylalanine. This entry keeps only the CDR3 DNA: 42 bases, framed from base 1. V loses 5 bases at its end and J loses 15 bases; junction bases beyond the gene matches: 13.